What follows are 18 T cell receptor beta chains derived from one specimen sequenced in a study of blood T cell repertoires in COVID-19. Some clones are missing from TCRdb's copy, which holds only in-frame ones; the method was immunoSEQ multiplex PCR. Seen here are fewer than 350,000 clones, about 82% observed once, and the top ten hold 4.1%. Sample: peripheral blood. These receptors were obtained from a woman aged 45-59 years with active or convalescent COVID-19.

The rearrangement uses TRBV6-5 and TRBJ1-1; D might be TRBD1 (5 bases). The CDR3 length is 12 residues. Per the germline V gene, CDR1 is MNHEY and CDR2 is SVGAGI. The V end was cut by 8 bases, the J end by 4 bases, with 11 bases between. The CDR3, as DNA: TGTGCCAGCCTGCGGGGGGTCACTGAAGCTTTCTTT. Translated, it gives CASLRGVTEAFF.

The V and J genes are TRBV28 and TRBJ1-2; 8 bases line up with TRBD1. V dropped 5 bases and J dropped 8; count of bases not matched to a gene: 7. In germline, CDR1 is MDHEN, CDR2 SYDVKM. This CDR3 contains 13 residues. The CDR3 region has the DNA TGTGCCAGCAGTCCGGACAGGGTCCGGGGCTACACCTTC. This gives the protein CASSPDRVRGYTF.

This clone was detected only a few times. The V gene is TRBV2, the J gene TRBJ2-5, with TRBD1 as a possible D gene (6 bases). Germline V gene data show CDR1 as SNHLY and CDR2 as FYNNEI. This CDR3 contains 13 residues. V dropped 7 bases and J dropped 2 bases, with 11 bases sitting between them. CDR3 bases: TGTGCCAGCAACTATGACAGGCAAGAGACCCAGTACTTC. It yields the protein CASNYDRQETQYF.

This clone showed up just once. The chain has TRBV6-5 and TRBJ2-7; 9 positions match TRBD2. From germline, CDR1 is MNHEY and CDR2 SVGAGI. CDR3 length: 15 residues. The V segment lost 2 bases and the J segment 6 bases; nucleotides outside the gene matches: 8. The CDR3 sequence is CASSYETSGTLEQYF. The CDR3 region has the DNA TGTGCCAGCAGTTACGAGACTAGCGGTACACTCGAGCAGTACTTC.

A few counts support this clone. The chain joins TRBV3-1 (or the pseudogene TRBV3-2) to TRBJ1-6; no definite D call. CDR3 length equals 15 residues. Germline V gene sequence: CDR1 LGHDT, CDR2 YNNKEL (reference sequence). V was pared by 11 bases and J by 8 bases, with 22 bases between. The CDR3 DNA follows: TGTGCCTCACGAGCCCGGGGTCCAATCGATTCACCCCTCCACTTT. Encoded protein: CASRARGPIDSPLHF.

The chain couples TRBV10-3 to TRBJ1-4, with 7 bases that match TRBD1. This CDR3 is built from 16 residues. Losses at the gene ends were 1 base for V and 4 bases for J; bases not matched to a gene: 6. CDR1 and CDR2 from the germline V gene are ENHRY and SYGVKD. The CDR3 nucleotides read TGTGCCATCAGTGAGTTTGGGGGACAGCTTAATGAAAAACTGTTTTTT. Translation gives CAISEFGGQLNEKLFF.

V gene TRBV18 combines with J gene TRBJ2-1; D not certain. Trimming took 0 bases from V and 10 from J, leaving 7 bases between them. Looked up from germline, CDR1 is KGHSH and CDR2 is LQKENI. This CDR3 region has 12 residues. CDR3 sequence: CASSPPRGEQFF. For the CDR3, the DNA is TGTGCCAGCTCACCACCGCGAGGAGAGCAGTTCTTC.

For the CDR3, the DNA is TGTGCCAGCAGTGCACTTAATCAGCCCCAGCATTTT. Its translation: CASSALNQPQHF. The V call is TRBV28, the J call TRBJ1-5; D is ambiguous. CDR3 length: 12 amino acids. Germline assignment: CDR1 MDHEN and CDR2 SYDVKM. Trimming removed 5 bases at V and 4 bases at J, with 6 bases between.

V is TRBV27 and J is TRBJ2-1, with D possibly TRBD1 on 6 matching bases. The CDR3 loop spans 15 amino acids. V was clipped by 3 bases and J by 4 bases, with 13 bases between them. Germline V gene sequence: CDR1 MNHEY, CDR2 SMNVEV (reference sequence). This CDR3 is CASSFLPRGYNEQFF. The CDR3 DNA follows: TGTGCCAGCAGTTTCCTTCCCAGGGGTTACAATGAGCAGTTCTTC.

The CDR3 DNA reads TGTGCCTGGAGGGTAAGGGGCGCTGGAAACACCATATATTTT. As protein: CAWRVRGAGNTIYF. The J gene is TRBJ1-3, the V gene TRBV30; a weak D match, TRBD1 (5 bases). The CDR3 is 14 amino acids. CDR1 and CDR2 from the germline V gene are GTSNPN and SVGIG (reference sequence). The V gene lost 3 bases and the J gene lost 2 bases, with 11 bases spanning the gap.

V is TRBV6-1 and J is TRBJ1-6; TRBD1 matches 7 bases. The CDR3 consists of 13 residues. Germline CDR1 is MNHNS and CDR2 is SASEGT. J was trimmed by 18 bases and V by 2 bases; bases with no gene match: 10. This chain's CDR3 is CASSEPQGGLRHF. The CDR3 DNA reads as TGTGCCAGCAGTGAACCCCAAGGGGGCTTGCGCCACTTT.

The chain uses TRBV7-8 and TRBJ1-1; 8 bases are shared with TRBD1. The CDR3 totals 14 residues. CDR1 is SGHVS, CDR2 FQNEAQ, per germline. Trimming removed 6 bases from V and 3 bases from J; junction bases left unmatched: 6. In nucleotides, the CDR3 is TGTGCCAGCAGGATACAGGGGGGGGACACTGAAGCTTTCTTT. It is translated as CASRIQGGDTEAFF.

CDR3 DNA sequence: TGCGCCAGCAGCATACTTCGCGCGGGAGGGGACAATGAGCAGTTCTTC. The encoded protein is CASSILRAGGDNEQFF. The chain carries TRBV5-1 and TRBJ2-1; 9 nucleotides match TRBD2. V shed 4 bases, J shed 5 bases, and the junction held 10 bases outside the gene matches. From germline, CDR1 is SGHRS and CDR2 YFSETQ. This CDR3 has 16 amino acids.

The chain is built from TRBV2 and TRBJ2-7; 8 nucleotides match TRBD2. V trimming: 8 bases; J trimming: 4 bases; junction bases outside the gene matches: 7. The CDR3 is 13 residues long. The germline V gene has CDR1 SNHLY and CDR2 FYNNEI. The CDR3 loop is CASGGTRGYEQYF. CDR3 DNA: TGTGCCAGCGGCGGGACTAGAGGTTACGAGCAGTACTTC. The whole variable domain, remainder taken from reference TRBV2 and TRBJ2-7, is EPEVTQTPSHQVTQMGQEVILRCVPISNHLYFYWYRQILGQKVEFLVSFYNNEISEKSEIFDDQFSVERPDGSNFTLKIRSTKLEDSAMYFCASGGTRGYEQYFGPGTRLTVT.

The CDR3 nucleotides read TGTGCCAGCTACGGACAGATGAACACTGAAGCTTTCTTT. Translation gives CASYGQMNTEAFF. J is TRBJ1-1 and V is TRBV3-1 (or the pseudogene TRBV3-2), with D possibly TRBD1 on 6 matching bases. Germline V gene data show CDR1 as LGHDT and CDR2 as YNNKEL (reference sequence). The CDR3 length is 13 residues. V was trimmed by 8 bases and J by 0 bases, leaving 10 bases between them.

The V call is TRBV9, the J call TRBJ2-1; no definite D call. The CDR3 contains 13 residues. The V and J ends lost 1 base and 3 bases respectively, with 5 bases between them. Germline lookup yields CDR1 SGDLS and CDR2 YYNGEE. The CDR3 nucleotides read TGTGCCAGCAGCGTATCAGACTACAATGAGCAGTTCTTC. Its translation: CASSVSDYNEQFF.

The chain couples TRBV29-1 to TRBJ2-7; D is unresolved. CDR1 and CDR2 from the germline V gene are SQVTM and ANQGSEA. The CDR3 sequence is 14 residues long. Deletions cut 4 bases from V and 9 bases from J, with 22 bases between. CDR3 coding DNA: TGCAGCGTTGGCGAGTTCGTGGTTGGGCCTCGGCAGTACTTC. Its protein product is CSVGEFVVGPRQYF.

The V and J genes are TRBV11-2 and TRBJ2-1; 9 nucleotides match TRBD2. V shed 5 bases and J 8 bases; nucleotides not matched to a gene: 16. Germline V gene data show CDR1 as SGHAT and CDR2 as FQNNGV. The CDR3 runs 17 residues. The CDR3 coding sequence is TGTGCCAGCAGCCCATTGGGTTGGCGGGAGGGCTCCGATGAGCAGTTCTTC. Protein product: CASSPLGWREGSDEQFF.